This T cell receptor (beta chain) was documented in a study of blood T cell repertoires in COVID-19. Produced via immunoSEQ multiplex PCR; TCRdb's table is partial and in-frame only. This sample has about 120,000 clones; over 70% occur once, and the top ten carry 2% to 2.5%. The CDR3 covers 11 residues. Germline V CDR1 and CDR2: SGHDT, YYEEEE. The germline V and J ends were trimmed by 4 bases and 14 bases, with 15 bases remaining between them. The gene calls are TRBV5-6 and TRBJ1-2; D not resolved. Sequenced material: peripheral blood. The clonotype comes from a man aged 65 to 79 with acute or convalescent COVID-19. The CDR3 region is CASSADTAETF. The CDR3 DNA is TGTGCCAGCAGCGCCGACACTGCTGAAACCTTC.